This entry lists 26 T cell receptor beta chains sequenced from one sample in a study of blood T cell repertoires in COVID-19. The assay was immunoSEQ multiplex PCR, and TCRdb's table has in-frame clones only and misses some. The sample carries under 150,000 clones, less than 95% recorded once. Input material: peripheral blood. The receptors stem from a human donor with active COVID-19. The donor label of this sample is uncertain.

J is TRBJ2-1 and V is TRBV2; 7 nucleotides match TRBD2. The CDR3 has 12 residues. Germline CDR1 SNHLY, CDR2 FYNNEI. The V gene end was trimmed by 8 bases and the J gene end by 7 bases; junction bases not matched to a gene: 5. The CDR3 region is CASRGVSNEQFF. CDR3 in DNA: TGTGCCAGCCGGGGGGTGAGTAATGAGCAGTTCTTC.

The chain joins TRBV7-8 to TRBJ2-7; 11 bases are shared with TRBD1. The CDR3 runs 14 residues. Germline CDR1 and CDR2: SGHVS and FQNEAQ. V trimming: 3 bases; J trimming: 7 bases; junction bases outside the gene matches: 5. The CDR3 nucleotides are TGTGCCAGCAGCTTCGGGGACAGGGGGAAAGAGCAGTACTTC. It specifies CASSFGDRGKEQYF.

The chain links TRBV29-1 to TRBJ1-3; 8 bases match TRBD1. This CDR3 is 14 amino acids long. The ends lost 2 bases at V and 4 bases at J; junction bases unmatched: 4. Germline assignment: CDR1 SQVTM and CDR2 ANQGSEA. CDR3 amino acids: CSVEPGTGGNTIYF. In DNA form, the CDR3 reads TGCAGCGTTGAACCCGGGACAGGAGGAAACACCATATATTTT.

This chain uses TRBV11-2 with TRBJ2-1, with D tentatively TRBD1 (5 bases). Trimming stripped 4 bases from V and 7 bases from J, with 8 bases between. CDR3 length equals 12 residues. Per the germline V gene, CDR1 is SGHAT and CDR2 is FQNNGV. CDR3 in amino acids: CASSSSGNEQFF. As DNA, the CDR3 is TGTGCCAGCAGCTCCTCAGGGAATGAGCAGTTCTTC.

V is TRBV6-6 and J is TRBJ1-6; D ambiguous. This CDR3 comprises 12 residues. Germline CDR1 reads MNHNY; CDR2 reads SVGAGI (reference sequence). Trimming cost V 2 bases and J 11 bases, with 7 bases left between them. The CDR3 sequence: CASSYGGTPLHF. The CDR3 DNA is TGTGCCAGCAGTTACGGCGGGACACCCCTCCACTTT.

This clone came up once. The CDR3 bases are TGTGCCAGCTCACTGGACAGGAGGGCAGATACGCAGTATTTT. It yields the protein CASSLDRRADTQYF. V and J are TRBV18 and TRBJ2-3; a weak D match, TRBD1 (7 bases). The CDR3 runs to 14 residues. The V gene lost 4 bases and the J gene lost 4 bases, with 12 bases spanning the gap. From germline, CDR1 is KGHSH and CDR2 LQKENI.

The chain carries TRBV6-4 and TRBJ2-1; D remains ambiguous. Germline V lookup: CDR1 MRHNA, CDR2 SNTAGT. The CDR3 totals 15 residues. V lost 0 bases, J lost 2 bases, and 8 bases lay in between. The CDR3 sequence: CASSDSTNTYNEQFF. The CDR3 bases are TGTGCCAGCAGTGACTCTACAAATACCTACAATGAGCAGTTCTTC.

This chain joins TRBV5-6 and TRBJ2-7; 10 bases line up with TRBD1. Germline assignment: CDR1 SGHDT and CDR2 YYEEEE. After removal of 4 bases from V and 2 bases from J, the junction contained 6 bases not matched to a gene. The CDR3 spans 15 residues. The CDR3 sequence: CASSQGDRGAYEQYF. The CDR3 nucleotides are TGTGCCAGCAGCCAGGGGGACAGGGGTGCCTACGAGCAGTACTTC.

This clone has only one observation. The chain joins TRBV5-1 to TRBJ2-7; TRBD1 matches 11 bases. This CDR3 spans 16 amino acids. Germline loops: CDR1 SGHRS, CDR2 YFSETQ. J gave up 4 bases and V 0 bases, and 6 bases lay outside the gene matches. The CDR3 reads CASSLVRTGGAYEQYF. In DNA, the CDR3 is TGCGCCAGCAGCTTGGTGCGGACAGGGGGCGCGTACGAGCAGTACTTC.

The chain is built from TRBV7-9 and TRBJ2-3; 11 bases fit TRBD1. The CDR3 is made up of 15 amino acids. Germline-derived CDR1 and CDR2 are SEHNR and FQNEAQ (reference sequence). The J segment lost 4 bases and the V segment lost 5 bases, leaving 5 bases of the junction unmatched. This chain's CDR3 is CASSRTGGGPDTQYF. CDR3 nucleotide sequence: TGTGCCAGCAGCAGGACAGGGGGCGGCCCAGATACGCAGTATTTT.

Comment on this clone: Its ends do not fully match the called genes, so a read error is possible. The rearrangement uses TRBV7-3 and TRBJ2-1, with TRBD2 as a possible D gene (7 bases). CDR3 length: 15 residues. Per the germline V gene, CDR1 is SGHTA and CDR2 is FQGTGA. The CDR3 protein is CASSSGGPAYNEQFF. The CDR3 nucleotides read TGTGCCAGTAGCTCCGGGGGGCCTGCCTACAATGAGCAGTTCTTC.

This clone has only a few counts. The chain combines TRBV4-1 with TRBJ1-3; 7 positions match TRBD1. The germline CDR1 and CDR2 sequences are MGHRA and YSYEKL. The ends lost 6 bases at V and 4 bases at J; junction bases unmatched: 6. The CDR3 extends over 14 amino acids. The CDR3 nucleotides read TGCGCCAGCAGGCCGCAGGGACAGGGAAACACCATATATTTT. Its translation is CASRPQGQGNTIYF.

This chain connects TRBV6-6 to TRBJ2-6; D uncertain. The CDR3 consists of 16 residues. Germline CDR1 reads MNHNY; CDR2 reads SVGAGI (reference sequence). Trimming left V 2 bases short and J 0 bases short, with 8 bases between. The CDR3 DNA follows: TGTGCCAGCAGTTACCCACGGAGCTCTGGGGCCAACGTCCTGACTTTC. This gives the protein CASSYPRSSGANVLTF.

This chain links TRBV29-1 with TRBJ1-5, with a tentative D call TRBD1 (6 bases). V was shortened by 4 bases and J by 4 bases, with 11 bases between the two germline ends. Germline V gives CDR1 SQVTM, CDR2 ANQGSEA. The CDR3 contains 13 residues. The CDR3 sequence is CSVGGQGNQPQHF. Here the CDR3 DNA reads TGCAGCGTTGGCGGTCAGGGGAATCAGCCCCAGCATTTT.

The chain combines TRBV30 with TRBJ1-1; a weak D match, TRBD1 (5 bases). This CDR3 contains 13 residues. Germline CDR1 and CDR2: GTSNPN and SVGIG (reference sequence). V gave up 5 bases and J gave up 5 bases, with 15 bases separating them. For the CDR3, the DNA is TGTGCCTGGGGAAGGGGCGGGGGGACTGAAGCTTTCTTT. It encodes CAWGRGGGTEAFF.

This clone was recorded once. CDR3 bases: TGCAGCGTTGGGGTGAGCCTGAGAGGGGAGCAGTACTTC. Translating gives CSVGVSLRGEQYF. V and J are TRBV29-1 and TRBJ2-7; TRBD2 is a possible D gene (5 bases). In germline, CDR1 is SQVTM, CDR2 ANQGSEA. Trimming pared 4 bases from V and 7 bases from J, leaving 17 bases between. The CDR3 is 13 residues long.

This chain uses TRBV6-5 with TRBJ2-7, with D perhaps TRBD1 (7 bases). The V gene's germline CDR1 is MNHEY and CDR2 SVGAGI. This CDR3 region has 14 residues. V was clipped by 5 bases and J by 2 bases, with 13 bases between them. The CDR3 DNA is TGTGCCAGCAGTCGTACAGGGGAGGCCTACGAGCAGTACTTC. Its translation: CASSRTGEAYEQYF.

V and J are TRBV5-1 and TRBJ2-2; 12 nucleotides align to TRBD2. The CDR3 is made up of 16 amino acids. V lost 4 bases to trimming and J lost 10 bases; unmatched junction nucleotides: 11. In germline, CDR1 is SGHRS, CDR2 YFSETQ. The CDR3: CASSPIVLAGGAELFF. For the CDR3, the DNA is TGCGCCAGCAGCCCGATCGTACTAGCGGGGGGAGCGGAGCTGTTTTTT.

The chain has TRBV3-1 (or the pseudogene TRBV3-2) and TRBJ2-5; D may be TRBD2 (6 bases). V gave up 5 bases and J gave up 4 bases, with 17 bases separating them. CDR1 and CDR2 from the germline V gene are LGHDT and YNNKEL (reference sequence). CDR3 length: 15 residues. The CDR3 here is CASSSGLNPRETQYF. In DNA form, the CDR3 reads TGTGCCAGCAGCTCCGGACTAAACCCCAGAGAGACCCAGTACTTC.

This clone was found once. The chain links TRBV28 to TRBJ2-1; 10 bases line up with TRBD2. CDR1 and CDR2 (germline): MDHEN, SYDVKM. There are 17 residues in the CDR3. V lost 4 bases to trimming and J lost 6 bases; unmatched junction nucleotides: 12. CDR3 amino acids: CASSSPSASGGLNEQFF. In nucleotides, the CDR3 is TGTGCCAGCAGTTCTCCCTCCGCTAGCGGGGGCCTCAATGAGCAGTTCTTC.

The rearrangement links TRBV19 to TRBJ2-1; 8 nucleotides line up with TRBD1. The CDR3 covers 17 residues. Trimming took 7 bases from V and 5 from J; bases not matched to a gene: 16. CDR1 is LNHDA, CDR2 SQIVND, per germline (reference sequence). CDR3 in amino acids: CASNPRVEGTGHNEQFF. CDR3 DNA: TGTGCCAGTAACCCCCGGGTCGAGGGGACAGGCCACAATGAGCAGTTCTTC. The whole variable domain, filled in from reference TRBV19 and TRBJ2-1, reads DGGITQSPKYLFRKEGQNVTLSCEQNLNHDAMYWYRQDPGQGLRLIYYSQIVNDFQKGDIAEGYSVSREKKESFPLTVTSAQKNPTAFYLCASNPRVEGTGHNEQFFGPGTRLTVL.

This chain links TRBV5-1 with TRBJ2-1; 12 nucleotides line up with TRBD2. Germline V gene sequence: CDR1 SGHRS, CDR2 YFSETQ. J was trimmed by 8 bases and V by 4 bases; bases with no gene match: 10. The CDR3 totals 16 residues. In nucleotides, the CDR3 is TGCGCCAGCAGCAGACCACTAGCGGGGGGCGACTATGAGCAGTTCTTC. Protein sequence: CASSRPLAGGDYEQFF. Supplemented by reference TRBV5-1 and TRBJ2-1, the full variable domain reads KAGVTQTPRYLIKTRGQQVTLSCSPISGHRSVSWYQQTPGQGLQFLFEYFSETQRNKGNFPGRFSGRQFSNSRSEMNVSTLELGDSALYLCASSRPLAGGDYEQFFGPGTRLTVL.

This chain joins TRBV9 and TRBJ2-1, with TRBD1 identical over 9 bases. This CDR3 region has 17 residues. The ends lost 3 bases at V and 4 bases at J; junction bases unmatched: 11. CDR1 SGDLS and CDR2 YYNGEE come from the germline V gene. The CDR3 sequence: CASSAEHRGHGYNEQFF. CDR3 coding DNA: TGTGCCAGCAGCGCGGAACACAGGGGGCATGGATACAATGAGCAGTTCTTC.

This clone was picked up a small number of times. The chain carries TRBV4-1 and TRBJ1-5, with 7 bases lining up with TRBD1. CDR3 length: 17 residues. Trimming removed 1 base from V and 7 bases from J; junction bases left unmatched: 13. Germline V gives CDR1 MGHRA, CDR2 YSYEKL. CDR3 bases: TGCGCCAGCAGCCAAGGGATAGGGACAGCCTTCGGGCAGCCCCAGCATTTT. It specifies CASSQGIGTAFGQPQHF.

V usage is TRBV4-2 and J usage is TRBJ2-3; D gene uncertain. The CDR3 extends over 12 amino acids. V lost 0 bases and J 7 bases, leaving 5 bases between the germline ends. In germline, CDR1 is LGHNA, CDR2 YNFKEQ. The CDR3: CASSQDKNTQYF. CDR3 DNA: TGTGCCAGCAGCCAAGATAAAAATACGCAGTATTTT.

The V call is TRBV9, the J call TRBJ2-7, with 7 bases aligning to TRBD1. The CDR3 is 13 amino acids. Germline CDR1 is SGDLS and CDR2 is YYNGEE. Losses at the gene ends were 0 bases for V and 5 bases for J; bases not matched to a gene: 2. CDR3 sequence (DNA): TGTGCCAGCAGCGTAGTAGGGGGCAACGAGCAGTACTTC. Protein sequence: CASSVVGGNEQYF.